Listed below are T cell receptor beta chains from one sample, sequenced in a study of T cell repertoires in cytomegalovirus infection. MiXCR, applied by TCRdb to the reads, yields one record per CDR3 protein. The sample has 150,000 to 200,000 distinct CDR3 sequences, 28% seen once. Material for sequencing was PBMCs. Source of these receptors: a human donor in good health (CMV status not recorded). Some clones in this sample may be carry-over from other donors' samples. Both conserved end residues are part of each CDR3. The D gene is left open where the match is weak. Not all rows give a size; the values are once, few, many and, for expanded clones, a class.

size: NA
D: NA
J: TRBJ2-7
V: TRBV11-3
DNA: TGTGCCAGCAGTCAGGGACATCCAGCGGACGAGCAGTACTTC
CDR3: CASSQGHPADEQYF

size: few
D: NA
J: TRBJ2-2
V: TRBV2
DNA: TGTGCCACCTCACCAGGACTGATCACCGGGGAGCTGTTTTTT
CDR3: CATSPGLITGELFF

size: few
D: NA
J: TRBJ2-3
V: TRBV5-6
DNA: TGTGCCAGCAGTAGGGGGGCAGATACGCAGTATTTT
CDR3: CASSRGADTQYF

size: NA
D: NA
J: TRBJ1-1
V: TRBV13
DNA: TGTGCCAGCAGCCCGGGACAATCGAACACTGAAGCTTTCTTT
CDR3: CASSPGQSNTEAFF

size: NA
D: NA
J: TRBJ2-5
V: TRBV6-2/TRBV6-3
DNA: TGTGCCAGCTCCAACAGCAAGTGGGGGTTACAAGAGACCCAGTACTTC
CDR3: CASSNSKWGLQETQYF

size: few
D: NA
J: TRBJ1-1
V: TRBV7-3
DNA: TGTGCCAGCAGCTCCAGTCACTCGAACACTGAAGCTTTCTTT
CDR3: CASSSSHSNTEAFF

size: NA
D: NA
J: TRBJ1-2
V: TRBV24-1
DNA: TGTGCCACCAGTGAAGGCTTTAACTATGGCTACACCTTC
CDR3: CATSEGFNYGYTF

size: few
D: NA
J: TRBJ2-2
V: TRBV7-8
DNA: TGTGCCAGCAGCATTACAGGGTACTCCGGGGAGCTGTTTTTT
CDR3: CASSITGYSGELFF

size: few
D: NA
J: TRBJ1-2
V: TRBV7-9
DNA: TGTGCCAGCAGCTTAGTAGGGACCTCAGGGTTCTATGGCTACACCTTC
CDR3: CASSLVGTSGFYGYTF

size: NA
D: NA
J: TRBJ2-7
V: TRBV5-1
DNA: TGCGCCAGCAGCTTGGTGCAGGGGATCTCCGAGCAGTACTTC
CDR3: CASSLVQGISEQYF

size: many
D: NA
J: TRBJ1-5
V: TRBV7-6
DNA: TGTGCCAGCAGCTTAGGCGGGGCACAGCCCCAGCATTTT
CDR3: CASSLGGAQPQHF

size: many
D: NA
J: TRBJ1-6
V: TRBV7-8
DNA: TGTGCCAGCAGCTTAATTTTACGGGCAGCCTATAATTCACCCCTCCACTTT
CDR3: CASSLILRAAYNSPLHF